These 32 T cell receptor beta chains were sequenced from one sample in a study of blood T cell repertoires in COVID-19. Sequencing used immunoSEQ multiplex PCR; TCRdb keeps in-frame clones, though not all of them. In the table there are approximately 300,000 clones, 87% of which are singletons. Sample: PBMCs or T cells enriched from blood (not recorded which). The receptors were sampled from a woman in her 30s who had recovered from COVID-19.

The CDR3 sequence is CARQGVFSGANVLTF. DNA for the CDR3: TGTGCCCGACAGGGGGTTTTCTCTGGGGCCAACGTCCTGACTTTC. The V call is TRBV30, the J call TRBJ2-6; 9 bases match TRBD1. Losses at the gene ends were 8 bases for V and 0 bases for J; bases not matched to a gene: 5. The CDR3 spans 15 residues. CDR1 is GTSNPN and CDR2 is SVGIG in the germline V gene (reference sequence).

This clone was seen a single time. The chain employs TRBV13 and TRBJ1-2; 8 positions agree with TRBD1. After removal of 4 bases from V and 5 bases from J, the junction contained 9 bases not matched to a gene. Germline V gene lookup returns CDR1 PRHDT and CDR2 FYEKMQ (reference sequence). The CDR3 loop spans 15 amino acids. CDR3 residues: CASSSPGQGWYGYTF. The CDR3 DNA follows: TGTGCCAGCAGCTCCCCAGGACAGGGATGGTATGGCTACACCTTC. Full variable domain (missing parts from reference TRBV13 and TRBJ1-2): AAGVIQSPRHLIKEKRETATLKCYPIPRHDTVYWYQQGPGQDPQFLISFYEKMQSDKGSIPDRFSAQQFSDYHSELNMSSLELGDSALYFCASSSPGQGWYGYTFGSGTRLTVV.

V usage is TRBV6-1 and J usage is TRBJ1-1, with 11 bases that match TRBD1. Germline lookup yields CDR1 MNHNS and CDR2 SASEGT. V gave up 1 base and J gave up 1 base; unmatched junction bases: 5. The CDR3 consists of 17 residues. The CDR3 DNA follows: TGTGCCAGCAGTGAAGGGGACAGGGGGATGAGGAACACTGAAGCTTTCTTT. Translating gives CASSEGDRGMRNTEAFF.

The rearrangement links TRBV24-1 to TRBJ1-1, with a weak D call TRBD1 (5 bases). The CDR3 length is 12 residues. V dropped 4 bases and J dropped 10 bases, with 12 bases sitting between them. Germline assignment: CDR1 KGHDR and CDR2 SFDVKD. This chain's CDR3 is CATSEGGEGAFF. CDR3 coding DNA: TGTGCCACCAGTGAGGGGGGGGAGGGAGCTTTCTTT.

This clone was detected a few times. The DNA of the CDR3 is TGTGCCAGCAGCTTTGTTGTTGCGGACAGGGATGATGGCTACACCTTC. The encoded protein is CASSFVVADRDDGYTF. The chain recombines TRBV5-6 with TRBJ1-2; 8 nucleotides align to TRBD1. The J segment lost 6 bases and the V segment lost 2 bases, leaving 12 bases of the junction unmatched. CDR1 and CDR2 from the germline V gene are SGHDT and YYEEEE. This CDR3 has 16 residues.

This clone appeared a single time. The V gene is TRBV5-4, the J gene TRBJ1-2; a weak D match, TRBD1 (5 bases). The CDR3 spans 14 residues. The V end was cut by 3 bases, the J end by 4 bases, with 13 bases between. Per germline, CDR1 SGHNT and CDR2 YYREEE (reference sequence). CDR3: CASSYSGTSYGYTF. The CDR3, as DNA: TGTGCCAGCAGCTATTCAGGGACTTCCTATGGCTACACCTTC.

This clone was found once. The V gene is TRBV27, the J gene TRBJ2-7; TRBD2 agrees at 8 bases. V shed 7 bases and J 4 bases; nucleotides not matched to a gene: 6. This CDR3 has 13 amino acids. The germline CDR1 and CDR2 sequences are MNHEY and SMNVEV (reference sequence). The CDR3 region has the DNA TGTGCCAGCACCCGGGGGGGAGGATACGAGCAGTACTTC. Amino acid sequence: CASTRGGGYEQYF.

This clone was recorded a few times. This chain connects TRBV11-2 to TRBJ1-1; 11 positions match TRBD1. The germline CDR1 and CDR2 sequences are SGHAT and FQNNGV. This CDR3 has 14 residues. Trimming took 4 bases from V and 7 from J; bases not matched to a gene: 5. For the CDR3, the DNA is TGTGCCAGCAGCTCCCGGACAGGGGGCGTTGAAGCTTTCTTT. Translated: CASSSRTGGVEAFF.

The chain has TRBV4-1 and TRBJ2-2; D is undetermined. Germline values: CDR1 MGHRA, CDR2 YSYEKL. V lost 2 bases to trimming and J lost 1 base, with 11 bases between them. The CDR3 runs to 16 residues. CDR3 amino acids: CASSQIPHKNTGELFF. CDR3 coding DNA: TGCGCCAGCAGCCAAATCCCCCACAAGAACACCGGGGAGCTGTTTTTT.

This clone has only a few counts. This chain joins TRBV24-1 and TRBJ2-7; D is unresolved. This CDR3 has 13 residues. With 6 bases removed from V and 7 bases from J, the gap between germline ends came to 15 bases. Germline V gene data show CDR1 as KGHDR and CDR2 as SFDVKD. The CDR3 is CATSLTGASEQYF. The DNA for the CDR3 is TGTGCCACCAGTCTTACCGGAGCGTCGGAGCAGTACTTC.

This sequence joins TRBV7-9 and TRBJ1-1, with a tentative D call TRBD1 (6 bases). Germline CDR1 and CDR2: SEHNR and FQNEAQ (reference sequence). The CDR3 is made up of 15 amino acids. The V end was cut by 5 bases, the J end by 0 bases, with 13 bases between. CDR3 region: CASSPETGMNTEAFF. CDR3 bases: TGTGCCAGCAGCCCAGAAACAGGGATGAACACTGAAGCTTTCTTT. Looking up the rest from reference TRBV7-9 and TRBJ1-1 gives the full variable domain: DTGVSQNPRHKITKRGQNVTFRCDPISEHNRLYWYRQTLGQGPEFLTYFQNEAQLEKSRLLSDRFSAERPKGSFSTLEIQRTEQGDSAMYLCASSPETGMNTEAFFGQGTRLTVV.

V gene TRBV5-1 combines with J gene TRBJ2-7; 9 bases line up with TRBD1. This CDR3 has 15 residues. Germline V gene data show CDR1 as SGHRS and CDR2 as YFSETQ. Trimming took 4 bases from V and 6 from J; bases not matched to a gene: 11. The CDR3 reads CASSQIPGQGSEQYF. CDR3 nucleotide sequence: TGCGCCAGCAGCCAAATCCCGGGACAGGGAAGCGAGCAGTACTTC.

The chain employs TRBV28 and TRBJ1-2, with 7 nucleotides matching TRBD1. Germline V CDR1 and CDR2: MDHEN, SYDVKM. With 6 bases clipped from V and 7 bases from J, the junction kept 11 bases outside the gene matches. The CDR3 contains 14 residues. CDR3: CASRKGGGSGGYTF. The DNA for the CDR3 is TGTGCCAGCAGAAAAGGAGGGGGCTCAGGTGGCTACACCTTC.

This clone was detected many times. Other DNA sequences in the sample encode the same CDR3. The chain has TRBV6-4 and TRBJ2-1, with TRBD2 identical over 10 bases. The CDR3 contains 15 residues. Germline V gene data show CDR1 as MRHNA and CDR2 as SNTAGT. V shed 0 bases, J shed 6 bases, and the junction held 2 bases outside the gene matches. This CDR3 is CASSDSSGGANEQFF. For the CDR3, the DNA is TGTGCCAGCAGTGACTCGAGCGGGGGGGCCAATGAGCAGTTCTTC.

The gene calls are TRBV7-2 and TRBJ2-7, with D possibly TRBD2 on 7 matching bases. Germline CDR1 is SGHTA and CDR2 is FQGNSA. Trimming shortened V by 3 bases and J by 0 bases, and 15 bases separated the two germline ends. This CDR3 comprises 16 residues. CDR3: CASSFPTRGASYEQYF. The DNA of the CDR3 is TGTGCCAGCAGCTTTCCCACACGGGGGGCCTCCTACGAGCAGTACTTC. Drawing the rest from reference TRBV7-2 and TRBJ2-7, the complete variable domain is GAGVSQSPSNKVTEKGKDVELRCDPISGHTALYWYRQSLGQGLEFLIYFQGNSAPDKSGLPSDRFSAERTGGSVSTLTIQRTQQEDSAVYLCASSFPTRGASYEQYFGPGTRLTVT.

The chain's CDR3 is CASSDGLAGASSYNEQFF. CDR3 nucleotide sequence: TGCGCCAGCAGCGACGGACTAGCGGGGGCTAGCTCCTACAATGAGCAGTTCTTC. The rearrangement links TRBV5-1 to TRBJ2-1; TRBD2 agrees at 13 bases. V shed 4 bases, J shed 0 bases, and the junction held 7 bases outside the gene matches. Germline lookup yields CDR1 SGHRS and CDR2 YFSETQ. The CDR3 sequence is 18 residues long.

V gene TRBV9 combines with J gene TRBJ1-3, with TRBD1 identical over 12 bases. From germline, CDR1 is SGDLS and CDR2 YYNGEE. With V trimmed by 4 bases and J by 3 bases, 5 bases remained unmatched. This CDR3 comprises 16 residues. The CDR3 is CASSRDRGLSGNTIYF. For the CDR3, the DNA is TGTGCCAGCAGCCGGGACAGGGGGCTCAGTGGAAACACCATATATTTT. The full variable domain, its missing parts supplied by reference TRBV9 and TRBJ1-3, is DSGVTQTPKHLITATGQRVTLRCSPRSGDLSVYWYQQSLDQGLQFLIQYYNGEERAKGNILERFSAQQFPDLHSELNLSSLELGDSALYFCASSRDRGLSGNTIYFGEGSWLTVV.

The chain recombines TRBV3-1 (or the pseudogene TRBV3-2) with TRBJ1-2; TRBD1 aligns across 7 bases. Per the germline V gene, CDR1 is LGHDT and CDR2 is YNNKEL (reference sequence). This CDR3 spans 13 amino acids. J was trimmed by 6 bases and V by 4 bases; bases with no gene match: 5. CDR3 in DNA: TGTGCCAGCAGCCCCCGGCAGGGGGATGGCTACACCTTC. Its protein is CASSPRQGDGYTF.

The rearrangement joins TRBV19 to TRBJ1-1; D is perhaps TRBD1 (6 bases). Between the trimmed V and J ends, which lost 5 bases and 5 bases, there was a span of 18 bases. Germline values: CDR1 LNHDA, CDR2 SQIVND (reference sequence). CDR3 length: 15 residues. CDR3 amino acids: CASSPLQGWGTEAFF. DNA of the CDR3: TGTGCCAGTAGTCCCTTACAGGGATGGGGGACTGAAGCTTTCTTT. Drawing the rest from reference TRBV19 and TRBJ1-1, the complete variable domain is DGGITQSPKYLFRKEGQNVTLSCEQNLNHDAMYWYRQDPGQGLRLIYYSQIVNDFQKGDIAEGYSVSREKKESFPLTVTSAQKNPTAFYLCASSPLQGWGTEAFFGQGTRLTVV.

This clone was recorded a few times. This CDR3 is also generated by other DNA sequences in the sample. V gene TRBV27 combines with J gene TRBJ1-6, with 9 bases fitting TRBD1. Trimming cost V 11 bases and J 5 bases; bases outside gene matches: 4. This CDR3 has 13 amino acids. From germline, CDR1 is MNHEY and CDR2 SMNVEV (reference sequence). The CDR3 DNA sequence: TGTGCCTCCCGGACAGGGGATAATTCACCCCTCCACTTT. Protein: CASRTGDNSPLHF.

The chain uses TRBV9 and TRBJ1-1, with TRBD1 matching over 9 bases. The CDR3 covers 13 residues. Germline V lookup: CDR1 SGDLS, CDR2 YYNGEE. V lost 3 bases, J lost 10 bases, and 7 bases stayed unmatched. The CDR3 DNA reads TGTGCCAGCAGCGCACAGGGGGCGAGGGTAGCTTTCTTT. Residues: CASSAQGARVAFF.

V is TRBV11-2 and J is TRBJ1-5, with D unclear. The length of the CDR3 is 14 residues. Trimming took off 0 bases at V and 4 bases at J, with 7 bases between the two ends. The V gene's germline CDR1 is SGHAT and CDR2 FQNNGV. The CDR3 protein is CASSLDRGNQPQHF. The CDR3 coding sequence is TGTGCCAGCAGCTTAGATCGCGGGAATCAGCCCCAGCATTTT.

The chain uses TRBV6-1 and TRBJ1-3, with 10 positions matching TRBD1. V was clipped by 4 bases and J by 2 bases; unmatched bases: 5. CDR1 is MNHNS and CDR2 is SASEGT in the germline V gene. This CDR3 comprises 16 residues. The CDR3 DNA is TGTGCCAGCAGTGGGGGACAGGGGACAGCTGGAAACACCATATATTTT. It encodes CASSGGQGTAGNTIYF.

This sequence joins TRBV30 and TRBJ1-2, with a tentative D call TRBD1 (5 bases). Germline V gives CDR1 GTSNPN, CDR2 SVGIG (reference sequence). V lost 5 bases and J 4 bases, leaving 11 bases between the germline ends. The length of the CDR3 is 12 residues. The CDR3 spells CAWDSSLYGYTF. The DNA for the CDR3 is TGTGCCTGGGACAGCTCCCTCTATGGCTACACCTTC. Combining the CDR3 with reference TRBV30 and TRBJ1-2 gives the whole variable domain SQTIHQWPATLVQPVGSPLSLECTVEGTSNPNLYWYRQAAGRGLQLLFYSVGIGQISSEVPQNLSASRPQDRQFILSSKKLLLSDSGFYLCAWDSSLYGYTFGSGTRLTVV.

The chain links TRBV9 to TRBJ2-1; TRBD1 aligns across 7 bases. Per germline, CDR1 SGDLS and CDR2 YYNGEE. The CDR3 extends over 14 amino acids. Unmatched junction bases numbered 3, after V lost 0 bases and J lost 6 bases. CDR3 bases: TGTGCCAGCAGCGTAGAATCAGGGGGCAATGAGCAGTTCTTC. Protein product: CASSVESGGNEQFF.

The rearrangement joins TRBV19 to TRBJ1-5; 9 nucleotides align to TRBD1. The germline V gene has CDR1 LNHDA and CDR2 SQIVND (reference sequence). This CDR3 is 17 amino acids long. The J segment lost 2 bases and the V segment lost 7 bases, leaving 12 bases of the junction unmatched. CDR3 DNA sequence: TGTGCCAGTATCCCAGGCCCGGGACAGGGAGGCAATCAGCCCCAGCATTTT. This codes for CASIPGPGQGGNQPQHF.

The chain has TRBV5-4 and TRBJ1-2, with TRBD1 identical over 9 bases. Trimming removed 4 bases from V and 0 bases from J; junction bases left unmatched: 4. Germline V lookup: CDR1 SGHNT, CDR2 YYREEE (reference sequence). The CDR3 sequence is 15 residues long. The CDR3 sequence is CASSDRDRANYGYTF. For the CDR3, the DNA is TGTGCCAGCAGCGACCGGGACAGGGCTAACTATGGCTACACCTTC.

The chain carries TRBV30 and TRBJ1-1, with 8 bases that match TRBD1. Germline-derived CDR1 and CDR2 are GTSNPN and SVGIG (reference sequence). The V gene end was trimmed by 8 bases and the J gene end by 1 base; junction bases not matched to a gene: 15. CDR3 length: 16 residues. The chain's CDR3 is CAAGGRGQAKNTEAFF. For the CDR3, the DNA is TGTGCCGCCGGAGGTAGGGGACAGGCAAAGAACACTGAAGCTTTCTTT.

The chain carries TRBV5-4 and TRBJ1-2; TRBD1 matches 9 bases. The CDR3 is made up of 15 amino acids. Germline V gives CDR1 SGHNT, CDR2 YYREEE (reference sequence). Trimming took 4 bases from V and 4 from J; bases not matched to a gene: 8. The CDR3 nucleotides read TGTGCCAGCAGCACCGGGACAGGGTCCTTCTATGGCTACACCTTC. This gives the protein CASSTGTGSFYGYTF.

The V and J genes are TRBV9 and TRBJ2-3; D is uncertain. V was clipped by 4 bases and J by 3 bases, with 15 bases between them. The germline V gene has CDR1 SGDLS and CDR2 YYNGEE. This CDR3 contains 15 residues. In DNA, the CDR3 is TGTGCCAGCAGCCCCGTGTCTCTAACTACAGATACGCAGTATTTT. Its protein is CASSPVSLTTDTQYF.

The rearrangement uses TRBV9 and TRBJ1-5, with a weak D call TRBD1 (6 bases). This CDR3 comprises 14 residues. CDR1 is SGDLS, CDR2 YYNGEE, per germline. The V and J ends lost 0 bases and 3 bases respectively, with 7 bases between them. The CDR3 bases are TGTGCCAGCAGCGTAGAGGGGGTCAATCAGCCCCAGCATTTT. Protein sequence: CASSVEGVNQPQHF.

The CDR3 DNA reads TGCGCCAGCAGCTCCACTGTGGGGCCTAGCTCCTACGAGCAGTACTTC. Translated: CASSSTVGPSSYEQYF. V gene TRBV5-1 combines with J gene TRBJ2-7, with D possibly being TRBD1 (5 bases). The germline CDR1 and CDR2 sequences are SGHRS and YFSETQ. The length of the CDR3 is 16 residues. V was trimmed by 3 bases and J by 0 bases, leaving 16 bases between them. Supplemented by reference TRBV5-1 and TRBJ2-7, the full variable domain reads KAGVTQTPRYLIKTRGQQVTLSCSPISGHRSVSWYQQTPGQGLQFLFEYFSETQRNKGNFPGRFSGRQFSNSRSEMNVSTLELGDSALYLCASSSTVGPSSYEQYFGPGTRLTVT.